These T cell receptor beta chains were read from a single sample in a study of T cell responses to AZD1222 COVID-19 vaccine. Produced via immunoSEQ multiplex PCR; TCRdb's table is partial and in-frame only. The table records about 100,000 clones, roughly 91% of them present only once. The specimen comprised peripheral blood, sampled on day 0 of AZD1222 vaccination. The source is an adult in good health. CDR3s include the opening cysteine and the closing phenylalanine or tryptophan. The D gene is left open where the match is weak. The size of a clone is reported for some rows only, either as once, few or many, or as a class for expanded clones.

j_call,v_call,clone_size,d_call,cdr3_nt,cdr3_aa
TRBJ2-1,TRBV13,-,TRBD1,TGTGCCAGCAGCCTCCGGGACAGATATGAGCAGTTCTTC,CASSLRDRYEQFF
TRBJ1-2,TRBV5-1,-,-,TGCGCCAGCAGCTTGGTACAGGCTCTGGGTGGCTACACCTTC,CASSLVQALGGYTF
TRBJ1-6,TRBV19,-,TRBD1,TGTGCCAGTAGTTCGAGCGCTCCCTTAGGGACAGCCGATAATTCACCCCTCCACTTT,CASSSSAPLGTADNSPLHF
TRBJ1-1,TRBV6-1,-,-,TGTGCCAGCAGTGAATCTTCCGGCGGCACTGAAGCTTTCTTT,CASSESSGGTEAFF
TRBJ2-2,TRBV10-1,-,TRBD1,TGCGCCAGCAGGGCCGGGACAGGGAACACCGGGGAGCTGTTTTTT,CASRAGTGNTGELFF
TRBJ2-7,TRBV6-5,-,TRBD2,TGTGCCAGCCAAGCTAGCGGACCCTACGAGCAGTACTTC,CASQASGPYEQYF
TRBJ2-2,TRBV7-2,-,TRBD2,TGTGCCAGCAGCCCCCTTAGCGGGAGTACAAACACCGGGGAGCTGTTTTTT,CASSPLSGSTNTGELFF
TRBJ2-7,TRBV6-2/TRBV6-3,-,-,TGTGCCAGCAGTTCGCTCTCCTACGAGCAGTACTTC,CASSSLSYEQYF
TRBJ1-1,TRBV6-2/TRBV6-3,-,TRBD1,TGTGCCAGCAGTTACCAAGACAGGGGGAACACTGAAGCTTTCTTT,CASSYQDRGNTEAFF
TRBJ1-5,TRBV28,-,-,TGTGCCAGCTGGTGGGGGGGGGCGCAGGTACAGCCCCAGCATTTT,CASWWGGAQVQPQHF
TRBJ1-5,TRBV19,few,-,TGTGCCAGTAGTCCCCAAATGGGAGTTTGGGACGCCCGGAGTCAGCCCCAGCATTTT,CASSPQMGVWDARSQPQHF
TRBJ2-7,TRBV6-6,-,-,TGTGCCAGCAGTTACTTCCACGAGCAGTACTTC,CASSYFHEQYF
TRBJ1-5,TRBV19,-,TRBD1,TGTGCCAGTAGTAACAGGGGTCGCAATCAGCCCCAGCATTTT,CASSNRGRNQPQHF
TRBJ1-2,TRBV25-1,-,TRBD1,TGTGCCAGCAGTGAACCAGGGGACAGGGTTTTCGGTGGCTACACCTTC,CASSEPGDRVFGGYTF
TRBJ2-3,TRBV5-1,once,-,TGCGCCAGCAGCTTTCGGGGAACAGATACGCAGTATTTT,CASSFRGTDTQYF
TRBJ2-2,TRBV3-1/TRBV3-2,-,-,TGTGCCAGCAGCCAGGATGGGAACACCGGGGAGCTGTTTTTT,CASSQDGNTGELFF
TRBJ1-2,TRBV29-1,-,-,TGCAGCGTTGAAGGGCAGATCTATGGCTACACCTTC,CSVEGQIYGYTF
TRBJ1-1,TRBV7-9,-,-,TGTGCCAGCAGCTTCCTCGGCCGTGACACTGAAGCTTTCTTT,CASSFLGRDTEAFF
TRBJ2-7,TRBV19,once,-,TGTGCCAGTAGCCCTCAGACCCCCTACGAGCAGTACTTC,CASSPQTPYEQYF
TRBJ2-3,TRBV7-6,-,TRBD2,TGTGCCAGCACCTCAATAGCGGGAGGGCCCCCAGATACGCAGTATTTT,CASTSIAGGPPDTQYF
TRBJ1-1,TRBV18,-,-,TGTGCCAGCTCACCCGGGGAGGGGAGGTTGAACACTGAAGCTTTCTTT,CASSPGEGRLNTEAFF
TRBJ2-3,TRBV7-8,-,-,TGTGCCAGCAGCTACTACAGGTCCTCCACAGATACGCAGTATTTT,CASSYYRSSTDTQYF
TRBJ2-5,TRBV19,-,-,TGTGCCAGTAGTCAACCGGGACTGCAAGAGACCCAGTACTTC,CASSQPGLQETQYF
TRBJ1-4,TRBV25-1,-,TRBD1,TGTGCCAGCAGTGACGACGGGACAGGGGGTGAAAAACTGTTTTTT,CASSDDGTGGEKLFF
TRBJ1-2,TRBV18,-,-,TGTGCCAGCATACCATCGGGGGCGTCGGGCTACACCTTC,CASIPSGASGYTF
TRBJ1-1,TRBV3-1/TRBV3-2,-,-,TGTGCCAGCAGCCAAGAATCCGGGGGGCTAGGGACTGAAGCTTTCTTT,CASSQESGGLGTEAFF
TRBJ1-5,TRBV3-1/TRBV3-2,-,TRBD1,TGTGCCAGCAGTCAAGATACAGGGGTCAATCAGCCCCAGCATTTT,CASSQDTGVNQPQHF
TRBJ2-1,TRBV2,-,TRBD2,TGTGCCAGCAATGGACTAGCGGGATACAATGAGCAGTTCTTC,CASNGLAGYNEQFF
TRBJ2-7,TRBV6-4,-,TRBD2,TGTGCCAGCAGTGACCGACTTAGCGGGGAGCCGACCTACTACGAGCAGTACTTC,CASSDRLSGEPTYYEQYF
TRBJ2-6,TRBV27,once,-,TGTGCCAGCTCACGGAGCTCTGGGGCCAACGTCCTGACTTTC,CASSRSSGANVLTF
TRBJ2-1,TRBV11-3,-,-,TGTGCCAGCAGCTCGGGTCTATGGGATGAGCAGTTCTTC,CASSSGLWDEQFF